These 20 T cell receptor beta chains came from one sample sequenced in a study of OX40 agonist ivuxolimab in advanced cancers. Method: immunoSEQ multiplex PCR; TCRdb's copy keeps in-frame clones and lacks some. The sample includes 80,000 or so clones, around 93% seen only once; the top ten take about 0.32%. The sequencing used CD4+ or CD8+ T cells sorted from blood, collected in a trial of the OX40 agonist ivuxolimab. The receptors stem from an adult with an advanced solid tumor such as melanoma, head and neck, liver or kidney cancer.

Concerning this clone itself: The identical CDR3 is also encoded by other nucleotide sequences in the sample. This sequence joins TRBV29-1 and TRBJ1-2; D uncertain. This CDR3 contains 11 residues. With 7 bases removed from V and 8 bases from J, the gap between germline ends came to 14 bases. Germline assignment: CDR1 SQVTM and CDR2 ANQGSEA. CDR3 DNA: TGCAGCGCGTGGGGTGACGGGGGCTACACCTTC. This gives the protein CSAWGDGGYTF. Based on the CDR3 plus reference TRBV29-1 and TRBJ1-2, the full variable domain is SAVISQKPSRDICQRGTSLTIQCQVDSQVTMMFWYRQQPGQSLTLIATANQGSEATYESGFVIDKFPISRPNLTFSTLTVSNMSPEDSSIYLCSAWGDGGYTFGSGTRLTVV.

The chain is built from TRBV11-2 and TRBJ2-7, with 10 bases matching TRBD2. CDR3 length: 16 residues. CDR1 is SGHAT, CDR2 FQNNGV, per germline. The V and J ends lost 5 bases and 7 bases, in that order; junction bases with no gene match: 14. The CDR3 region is CASSPLTSGWVGEQYF. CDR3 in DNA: TGTGCCAGCAGCCCGTTGACTAGCGGGTGGGTAGGAGAGCAGTACTTC.

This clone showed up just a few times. The CDR3 spells CASSADREGHLALHF. The CDR3 DNA reads as TGTGCCAGTAGTGCTGACAGGGAAGGGCATTTGGCCCTCCACTTT. The chain is built from TRBV19 and TRBJ1-6; 7 bases match TRBD1. The trim removed 5 bases at V and 14 bases at J, leaving 15 bases unmatched. Germline CDR1 reads LNHDA; CDR2 reads SQIVND (reference sequence). The CDR3 length is 15 residues.

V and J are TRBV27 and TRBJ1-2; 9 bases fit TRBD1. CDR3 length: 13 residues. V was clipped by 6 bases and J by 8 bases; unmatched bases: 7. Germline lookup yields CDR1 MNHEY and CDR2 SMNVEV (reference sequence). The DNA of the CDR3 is TGTGCCAGCAGGAGGACAGGGGAGGGAGGCTACACCTTC. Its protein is CASRRTGEGGYTF.

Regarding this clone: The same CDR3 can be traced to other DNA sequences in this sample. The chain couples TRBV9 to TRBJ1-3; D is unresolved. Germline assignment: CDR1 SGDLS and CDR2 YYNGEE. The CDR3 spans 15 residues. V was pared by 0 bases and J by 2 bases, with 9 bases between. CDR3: CASSVGSIPGNTIYF. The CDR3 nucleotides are TGTGCCAGCAGCGTAGGGTCCATCCCTGGAAACACCATATATTTT.

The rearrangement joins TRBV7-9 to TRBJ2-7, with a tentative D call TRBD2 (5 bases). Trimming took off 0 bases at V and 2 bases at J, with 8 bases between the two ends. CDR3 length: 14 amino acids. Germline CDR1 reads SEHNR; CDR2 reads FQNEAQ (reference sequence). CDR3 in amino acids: CASSLASGTYEQYF. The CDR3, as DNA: TGTGCCAGCAGCTTAGCGTCGGGGACCTACGAGCAGTACTTC. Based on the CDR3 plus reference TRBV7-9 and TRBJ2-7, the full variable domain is DTGVSQNPRHKITKRGQNVTFRCDPISEHNRLYWYRQTLGQGPEFLTYFQNEAQLEKSRLLSDRFSAERPKGSFSTLEIQRTEQGDSAMYLCASSLASGTYEQYFGPGTRLTVT.

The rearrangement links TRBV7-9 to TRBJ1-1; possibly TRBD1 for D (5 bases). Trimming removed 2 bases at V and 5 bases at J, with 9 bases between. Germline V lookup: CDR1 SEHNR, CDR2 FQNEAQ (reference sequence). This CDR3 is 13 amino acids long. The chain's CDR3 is CASSLNGGTEAFF. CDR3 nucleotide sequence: TGTGCCAGCAGCTTAAACGGGGGAACTGAAGCTTTCTTT. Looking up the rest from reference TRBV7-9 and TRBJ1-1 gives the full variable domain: DTGVSQNPRHKITKRGQNVTFRCDPISEHNRLYWYRQTLGQGPEFLTYFQNEAQLEKSRLLSDRFSAERPKGSFSTLEIQRTEQGDSAMYLCASSLNGGTEAFFGQGTRLTVV.

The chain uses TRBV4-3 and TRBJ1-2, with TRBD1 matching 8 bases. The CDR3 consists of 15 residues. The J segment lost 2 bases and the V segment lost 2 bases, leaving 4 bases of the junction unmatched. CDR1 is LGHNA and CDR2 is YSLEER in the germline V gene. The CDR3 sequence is CASSQLHRGNYGYTF. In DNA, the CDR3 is TGCGCCAGCAGCCAATTACACAGGGGGAACTATGGCTACACCTTC.

The CDR3 loop is CASSVFLNTGELFF. The CDR3 nucleotides are TGTGCCAGCAGCGTATTCCTAAACACCGGGGAGCTGTTTTTT. The chain couples TRBV9 to TRBJ2-2; D is ambiguous. Germline loops: CDR1 SGDLS, CDR2 YYNGEE. Trimming took off 1 base at V and 2 bases at J, with 6 bases between the two ends. CDR3 size: 14 residues.

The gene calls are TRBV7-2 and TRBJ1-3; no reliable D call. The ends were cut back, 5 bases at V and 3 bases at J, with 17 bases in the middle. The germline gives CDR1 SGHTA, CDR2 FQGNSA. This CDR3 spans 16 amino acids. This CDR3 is CASSPQTSGSGNTIYF. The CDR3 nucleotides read TGTGCCAGCAGCCCTCAAACCTCGGGAAGTGGAAACACCATATATTTT.

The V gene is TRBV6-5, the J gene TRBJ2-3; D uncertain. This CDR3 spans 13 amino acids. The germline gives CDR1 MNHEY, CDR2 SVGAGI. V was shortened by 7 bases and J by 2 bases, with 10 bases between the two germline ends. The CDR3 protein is CASTSPSTDTQYF. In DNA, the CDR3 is TGTGCCAGCACTTCTCCTTCCACAGATACGCAGTATTTT.

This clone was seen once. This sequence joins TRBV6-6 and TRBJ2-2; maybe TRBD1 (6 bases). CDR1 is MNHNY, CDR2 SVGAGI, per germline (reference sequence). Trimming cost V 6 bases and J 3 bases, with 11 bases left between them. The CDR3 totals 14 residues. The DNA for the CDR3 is TGTGCCAGCAGACGGGACATCGACACCGGGGAGCTGTTTTTT. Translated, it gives CASRRDIDTGELFF.

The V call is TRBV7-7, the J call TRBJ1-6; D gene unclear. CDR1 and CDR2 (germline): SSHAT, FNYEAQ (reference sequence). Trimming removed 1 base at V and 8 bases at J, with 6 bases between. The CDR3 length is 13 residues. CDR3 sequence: CASSLVQDSPLHF. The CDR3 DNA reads TGTGCCAGCAGCTTAGTGCAAGATTCACCCCTCCACTTT.

Here the CDR3 DNA reads TGTGCCAGCTCACCGTCGGGGGGGGCCACTGGAAACACCATATATTTT. It translates to CASSPSGGATGNTIYF. V usage is TRBV18 and J usage is TRBJ1-3, with a possible D match to TRBD1 (6 bases). With 3 bases removed from V and 2 bases from J, the gap between germline ends came to 14 bases. The V gene's germline CDR1 is KGHSH and CDR2 LQKENI. This CDR3 has 16 residues.

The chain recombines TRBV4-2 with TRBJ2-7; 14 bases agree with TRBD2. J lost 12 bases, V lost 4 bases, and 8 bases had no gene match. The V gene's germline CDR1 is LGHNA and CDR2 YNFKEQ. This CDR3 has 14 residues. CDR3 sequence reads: CASSPPGLAGGVYF. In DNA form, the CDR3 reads TGTGCCAGCAGCCCCCCTGGACTAGCGGGGGGAGTGTACTTC.

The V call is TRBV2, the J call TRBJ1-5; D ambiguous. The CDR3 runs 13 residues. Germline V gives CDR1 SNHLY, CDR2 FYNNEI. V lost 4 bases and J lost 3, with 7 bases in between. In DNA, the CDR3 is TGTGCCAGCAGTGCAACCGACAATCAGCCCCAGCATTTT. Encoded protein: CASSATDNQPQHF.

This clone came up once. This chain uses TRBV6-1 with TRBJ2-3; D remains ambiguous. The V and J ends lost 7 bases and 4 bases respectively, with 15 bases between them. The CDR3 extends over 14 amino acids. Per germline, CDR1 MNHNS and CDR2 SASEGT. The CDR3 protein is CASINTGRADTQYF. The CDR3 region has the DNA TGTGCCAGCATCAACACGGGTCGGGCAGATACGCAGTATTTT.

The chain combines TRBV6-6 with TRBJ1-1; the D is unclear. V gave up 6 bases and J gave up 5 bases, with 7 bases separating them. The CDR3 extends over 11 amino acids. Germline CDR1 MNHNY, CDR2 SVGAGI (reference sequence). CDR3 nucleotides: TGTGCCAGCAGAGGTAGAACTGAAGCTTTCTTT. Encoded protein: CASRGRTEAFF.

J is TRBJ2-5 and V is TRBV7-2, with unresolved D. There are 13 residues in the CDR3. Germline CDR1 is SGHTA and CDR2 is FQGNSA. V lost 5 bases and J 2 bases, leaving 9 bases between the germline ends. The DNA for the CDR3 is TGTGCCAGCAGCCTGACCATACAAGAGACCCAGTACTTC. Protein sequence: CASSLTIQETQYF.

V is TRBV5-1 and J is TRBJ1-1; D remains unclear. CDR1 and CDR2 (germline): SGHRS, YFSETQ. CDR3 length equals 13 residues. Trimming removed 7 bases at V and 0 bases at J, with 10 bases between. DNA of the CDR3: TGCGCCAGCCGGGCCCTATTGAACACTGAAGCTTTCTTT. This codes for CASRALLNTEAFF.